The clone carrying this TCR beta chain has more than one count but fewer than ten. The antigen is undetermined. This PCR relied on a set of 60 Vbeta primers and 13 Jbeta primers. The repertoire was sequenced with immunoSEQ multiplex PCR; TCRdb's copy has only in-frame clones and lacks some. Seen here are over 150,000 clones, nearly 80% observed once, and the top ten hold roughly 13%. The source of the sample is a study of cytomegalovirus exposure and HLA in healthy donors. Findings of the study overall: According to the study, around 160 TCR beta chains were cytomegalovirus-associated.

CDR3 size: 16 residues. V shed 1 base, J shed 6 bases, and the junction held 7 bases outside the gene matches. Germline-derived CDR1 and CDR2 are LGHNA and YNFKEQ. V gene TRBV4-2 combines with J gene TRBJ2-2, with 8 nucleotides matching TRBD1. The TCR comes from a man aged 30 to 39 in good health and CMV-seropositive. The sequenced material came from PBMCs. CDR3 coding DNA: TGTGCCAGCAGCCAAGGGAATCAGGGGGCCGCCGGGGAGCTGTTTTTT. Its translation: CASSQGNQGAAGELFF.